In its sample, the clone carrying this T cell receptor beta chain was seen many times. These data originate in a study of T cells in Graves' hyperthyroidism and ophthalmopathy. TCR beta CDR3 region amplification was performed from RNA transcripts. HTBI primers were employed in a first-round RT-PCR of the TCR CDR3. TCRdb used MiXCR to reprocess the multiplex PCR reads, holding one entry per CDR3 protein. This table has tens of thousands of distinct CDR3 sequences, roughly 50% appearing once. Trimming took 2 bases from V and 2 from J; bases not matched to a gene: 1. Germline CDR1 and CDR2: ENHRY and SYGVKD. The CDR3 sequence is 14 residues long.

The sample comprised blood. The chain links TRBV10-3 to TRBJ1-1; 8 bases fit TRBD1. The receptor's source is a woman between 50 and 59 years old with Graves' ophthalmopathy. The CDR3 here is CAISEDRGNTEAFF. Written as DNA, the CDR3 is TGTGCCATCAGTGAGGACAGGGGTAACACTGAAGCTTTCTTT.